This is a list of T cell receptor beta chains from one sample in a study of long-term antiretroviral therapy in people with HIV. Profiling relied on immunoSEQ multiplex PCR, and the TCRdb table lists in-frame clones only, not all of them. The sample has 20,000 to 30,000 clones, less than 80% seen once. The material was unsorted PBMCs, obtained 1.2 years after starting antiretroviral therapy. The receptors were gathered from a woman in her thirties or forties with HIV. Both conserved end residues are part of each CDR3. The D gene is left open where the match is weak. The size entry is marked missing in some rows and otherwise reads once, few, many or a size class.

NA,TRBJ1-5,TRBV5-8,NA,TGTGCCAGCAGCTTGGACAGAGGCAATCAGCCCCAGCATTTT,CASSLDRGNQPQHF
once,TRBJ2-7,TRBV11-2,NA,TGTGCCAGCAGCCTAGGATGGGGGGCCGGCGAGCAGTACTTC,CASSLGWGAGEQYF
NA,TRBJ2-5,TRBV5-6,TRBD1,TGTGCCAGCAGCGGCGGTGGAGGGACAGGGGGTGGGGAGACCCAGTACTTC,CASSGGGGTGGGETQYF
few,TRBJ2-7,TRBV5-1,NA,TGCGCCAGCAGCTTGGCAGCGAGTTACGAGCAGTACTTC,CASSLAASYEQYF
NA,TRBJ1-1,TRBV6-5,NA,TGTGCCAGCAGCGCAATGGGAGGGGGGACTGAAGCTTTCTTT,CASSAMGGGTEAFF
NA,TRBJ2-7,TRBV11-2,TRBD2,TGTGCCAGCAGCGTCACTAGCGGGAGTTGGTACGAGCAGTACTTC,CASSVTSGSWYEQYF
NA,TRBJ2-7,TRBV4-1,NA,TGCGCCAGCAGCCCTGATGGGTACGAGCAGTACTTC,CASSPDGYEQYF
few,TRBJ2-1,TRBV19,TRBD1,TGTGCCAGTAGTAAGACAGGGGGTGGGGGGGGTGAGCAGTTCTTC,CASSKTGGGGGEQFF
few,TRBJ1-3,TRBV7-2,NA,TGTGCCAGCAGCTTCGGAGAAAACACCATATATTTT,CASSFGENTIYF
NA,TRBJ1-2,TRBV5-4,NA,TGTGCCAGCAGCTTGGGGCAGACACCTAACTATGGCTACACCTTC,CASSLGQTPNYGYTF
NA,TRBJ1-1,TRBV27,TRBD1,TGTGCCAGCAGTTTATTCGGGGGGACAGTTAACACTGAAGCTTTCTTT,CASSLFGGTVNTEAFF
few,TRBJ1-1,TRBV6-5,NA,TGTGCCAGCAGTGGGGGAGACACTGAAGCTTTCTTT,CASSGGDTEAFF
once,TRBJ1-1,TRBV5-8,NA,TGTGCCAGCAGCTTGCTTGGGATTATCGGGAACACTGAAGCTTTCTTT,CASSLLGIIGNTEAFF
NA,TRBJ1-1,TRBV7-9,TRBD1,TGTGCCAGCAGCCTAGGGACAGGGGGCGATGCAGCTTTCTTT,CASSLGTGGDAAFF
NA,TRBJ1-2,TRBV5-1,TRBD1,TGCGCCAGCAGCCCCGGACAGGGGAGGGCGAACTATGGCTACACCTTC,CASSPGQGRANYGYTF